The 17 T cell receptor beta chains below were found in one sample sequenced in a study of blood T cells in healthy people across ages. PCR was performed a second time for roughly 7 to 11 cycles using a sample-barcoded 5' primer and a J-beta primer mix. A single record per CDR3 protein comes from TCRdb applying MiXCR to the 5' RACE reads. This table holds roughly 830,000 distinct CDR3 sequences, approximately 59% found once. Specimen: blood. Receptors were obtained from a man younger than 45 in good health.

This chain links TRBV6-1 with TRBJ2-1, with D perhaps matching TRBD1 (6 bases). In germline, CDR1 is MNHNS, CDR2 SASEGT. CDR3 length equals 13 residues. The ends were cut back, 6 bases at V and 5 bases at J, with 11 bases in the middle. CDR3 sequence: CASSGTINNEQFF. The CDR3 bases are TGTGCCAGCAGCGGGACAATCAACAATGAGCAGTTCTTC.

The chain joins TRBV12-3 or TRBV12-4 to TRBJ2-4, with 8 nucleotides matching TRBD2. Trimming cost V 2 bases and J 0 bases; bases outside gene matches: 0. The CDR3 consists of 15 residues. The CDR3, as DNA: TGTGCCAGCAGTTTACTAGCGGGAGCCAAAAACATTCAGTACTTC. It codes for CASSLLAGAKNIQYF.

The chain recombines TRBV4-2 with TRBJ2-1; 9 positions match TRBD1. Germline V gives CDR1 LGHNA, CDR2 YNFKEQ. CDR3 size: 15 residues. With V trimmed by 0 bases and J by 9 bases, 6 bases remained unmatched. The CDR3 here is CASSQEGDRVGEQFF. Written as DNA, the CDR3 is TGTGCCAGCAGCCAAGAGGGGGACAGGGTCGGTGAGCAGTTCTTC.

This clonotype was seen once. The CDR3 DNA sequence: TGCGCCAGCAGCCTCGATAGATCAAGGGAGTATGGCTACACCTTC. It encodes CASSLDRSREYGYTF. V and J are TRBV4-3 and TRBJ1-2; D remains unclear. V lost 4 bases, J lost 5 bases, and 17 bases lay in between. Germline V gene data show CDR1 as LGHNA and CDR2 as YSLEER. The CDR3 covers 15 residues.

This CDR3 is CATSGPHDQETQYF. The DNA of the CDR3 is TGTGCCACCAGCGGACCACACGACCAAGAGACCCAGTACTTC. The chain carries TRBV24-1 and TRBJ2-5; D is ambiguous. Germline V gene sequence: CDR1 KGHDR, CDR2 SFDVKD. This CDR3 contains 14 residues. Trimming stripped 7 bases from V and 0 bases from J, with 11 bases between.

The CDR3 loop reads CASSLTPRQGMNTEAFF. DNA of the CDR3: TGCGCCAGCAGCTTGACTCCCCGACAGGGAATGAACACTGAAGCTTTCTTT. The chain is built from TRBV5-1 and TRBJ1-1; TRBD1 matches at 7 bases. V trimming: 1 base; J trimming: 0 bases; junction bases outside the gene matches: 9. The germline V gene has CDR1 SGHRS and CDR2 YFSETQ. This CDR3 is built from 17 residues.

The J gene is TRBJ2-7, the V gene TRBV28; D not certain. Trimming left V 6 bases short and J 4 bases short, with 19 bases between. Germline values: CDR1 MDHEN, CDR2 SYDVKM. The length of the CDR3 is 15 residues. The DNA for the CDR3 is TGTGCCAGCAGCCAAGGGCCGGCAGGAGTTTACGAGCAGTACTTC. This sequence encodes CASSQGPAGVYEQYF.

The chain is built from TRBV28 and TRBJ2-5; 10 positions agree with TRBD2. The V gene's germline CDR1 is MDHEN and CDR2 SYDVKM. The CDR3 has 18 residues. Trimming removed 3 bases from V and 1 base from J; junction bases left unmatched: 11. The CDR3 protein is CASSFIGSSGGLQETQYF. DNA of the CDR3: TGTGCCAGCAGTTTCATTGGTTCTAGCGGGGGCCTCCAAGAGACCCAGTACTTC.

The table lists this clonotype with many counts. The rearrangement uses TRBV29-1 and TRBJ2-1; TRBD1 or TRBD2 may be the D gene (5 bases each). This CDR3 is 14 amino acids long. Looked up from germline, CDR1 is SQVTM and CDR2 is ANQGSEA. Trimming cost V 6 bases and J 6 bases, with 18 bases left between them. The CDR3 loop is CSVEEAGLGNEQFF. The CDR3 DNA reads TGCAGCGTCGAGGAGGCAGGGTTAGGCAATGAGCAGTTCTTC.

V is TRBV27 and J is TRBJ2-5; D is perhaps TRBD1 or TRBD2 (6 bases each). The V end was cut by 2 bases, the J end by 3 bases, with 10 bases between. Germline CDR1 MNHEY, CDR2 SMNVEV (reference sequence). CDR3 length equals 14 residues. CDR3 sequence: CASSLRGPEETQYF. Here the CDR3 DNA reads TGTGCCAGCAGTTTACGGGGGCCAGAAGAGACCCAGTACTTC.

V usage is TRBV7-9 and J usage is TRBJ2-3; D tentatively fits TRBD1 or TRBD2 (5 bases each). V was clipped by 5 bases and J by 2 bases, with 26 bases between them. The CDR3 covers 19 residues. CDR1 and CDR2 from the germline V gene are SEHNR and FQNEAQ (reference sequence). This CDR3 reads CASSQRAGRGPTITDTQYF. In DNA, the CDR3 is TGTGCCAGCAGCCAGAGGGCTGGTAGGGGACCCACGATCACAGATACGCAGTATTTT.

The chain couples TRBV7-9 to TRBJ1-2, with TRBD1 identical over 7 bases. The CDR3 has 13 amino acids. The germline V gene has CDR1 SEHNR and CDR2 FQNEAQ (reference sequence). Unmatched junction bases numbered 4, after V lost 5 bases and J lost 4 bases. The CDR3 sequence is CASSEGQLYGYTF. The CDR3 nucleotides are TGTGCCAGCAGCGAGGGACAGCTCTATGGCTACACCTTC.

V and J are TRBV6-6 and TRBJ1-1; D might be TRBD1 (6 bases). The V gene lost 6 bases and the J gene lost 8 bases, with 13 bases spanning the gap. The CDR3 runs 12 residues. The germline gives CDR1 MNHNY, CDR2 SVGAGI (reference sequence). CDR3 DNA: TGTGCCAGCAGCCCACCAGGGGAAGAAGCTTTCTTT. Its protein product is CASSPPGEEAFF.

This clonotype was seen only a few times. The chain combines TRBV10-3 with TRBJ2-5; TRBD1 aligns across 8 bases. Unmatched junction bases numbered 12, after V lost 10 bases and J lost 5 bases. Looked up from germline, CDR1 is ENHRY and CDR2 is SYGVKD. The CDR3 totals 14 residues. DNA of the CDR3: TGTGCCACCGAACCTCAGGGGGCAGGGGAGACCCAGTACTTC. This gives the protein CATEPQGAGETQYF.

This CDR3 is CASTTARARSDTQYF. The CDR3 bases are TGTGCCAGCACGACGGCTCGGGCAAGGTCAGATACGCAGTATTTT. The J gene is TRBJ2-3, the V gene TRBV7-2, with D unclear. Germline loops: CDR1 SGHTA, CDR2 FQGNSA. The CDR3 has 15 amino acids. V was shortened by 7 bases and J by 4 bases, with 18 bases between the two germline ends.

This clonotype was observed a handful of times. The chain carries TRBV7-2 and TRBJ2-3, with 10 bases lining up with TRBD1. CDR3 length: 15 amino acids. From germline, CDR1 is SGHTA and CDR2 FQGNSA. The junction had 4 bases not matched to a gene; V was cut back by 3 bases and J by 4 bases. CDR3 nucleotide sequence: TGTGCCAGCAGCTTGACAGGGGGCGGATCAGATACGCAGTATTTT. Translated: CASSLTGGGSDTQYF.

This clonotype was detected only a few times. V gene TRBV25-1 combines with J gene TRBJ2-1; 11 bases agree with TRBD2. Germline lookup yields CDR1 MGHDK and CDR2 SYGVNS. This CDR3 has 15 residues. The V segment lost 5 bases and the J segment 8 bases; nucleotides outside the gene matches: 8. The DNA for the CDR3 is TGTGCCAGCAGTTCCCGACTAGCGGGGTTCGATGAGCAGTTCTTC. Its translation is CASSSRLAGFDEQFF. The variable domain in full, completed from reference TRBV25-1 and TRBJ2-1, reads EADIYQTPRYLVIGTGKKITLECSQTMGHDKMYWYQQDPGMELHLIHYSYGVNSTEKGDLSSESTVSRIRTEHFPLTLESARPSHTSQYLCASSSRLAGFDEQFFGPGTRLTVL.